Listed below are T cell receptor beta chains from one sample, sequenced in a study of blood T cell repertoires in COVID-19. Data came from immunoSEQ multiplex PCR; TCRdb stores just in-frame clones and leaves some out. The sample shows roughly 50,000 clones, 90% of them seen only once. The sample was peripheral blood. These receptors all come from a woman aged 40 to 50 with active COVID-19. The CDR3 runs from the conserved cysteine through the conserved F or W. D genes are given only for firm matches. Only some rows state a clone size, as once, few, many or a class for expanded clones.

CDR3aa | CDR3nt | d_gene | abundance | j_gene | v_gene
CASSNPGRDTEAFF | TGTGCCAGCAGCAATCCAGGGCGCGACACTGAAGCTTTCTTT | - | - | TRBJ1-1 | TRBV21-1
CASSLEGVTSTDTQYF | TGCGCCAGCAGCTTGGAGGGAGTAACTAGCACAGATACGCAGTATTTT | - | - | TRBJ2-3 | TRBV5-1
CASSAGQGSYNSPLHF | TGTGCCAGCAGCGCTGGACAGGGGTCCTATAATTCACCCCTCCACTTT | TRBD1 | once | TRBJ1-6 | TRBV5-6
CASSPQGASTEAFF | TGTGCCAGCAGCCCGCAGGGGGCGAGCACTGAAGCTTTCTTT | TRBD1 | - | TRBJ1-1 | TRBV7-2
CASGSGLGVDNEQFF | TGTGCTAGTGGTTCGGGACTAGGGGTCGACAATGAGCAGTTCTTC | TRBD2 | - | TRBJ2-1 | TRBV12-5
CASSLIWDRGYEQYF | TGTGCCAGCAGTTTAATTTGGGACAGGGGCTACGAGCAGTACTTC | TRBD1 | - | TRBJ2-7 | TRBV27
CASSLFGGGTYEQYF | TGTGCCAGCAGCTTATTTGGGGGGGGTACCTACGAGCAGTACTTC | TRBD2 | - | TRBJ2-7 | TRBV7-2
CASSLEQGANSPLHF | TGTGCCAGCAGCTTAGAGCAGGGTGCAAATTCACCCCTCCACTTT | - | - | TRBJ1-6 | TRBV7-9
CASSLGRIGQGQETQYF | TGTGCCAGCAGCTTAGGTCGGATCGGACAGGGCCAAGAGACCCAGTACTTC | TRBD1 | once | TRBJ2-5 | TRBV11-2
CASSLGRGDGPTEAFF | TGTGCCAGCAGCTTAGGCCGGGGGGACGGCCCCACTGAAGCTTTCTTT | - | - | TRBJ1-1 | TRBV7-6
CASSYRDRGSEYGNEQFF | TGCGCCAGCAGCTATAGGGACAGGGGGTCAGAGTACGGCAATGAGCAGTTCTTC | TRBD1 | - | TRBJ2-1 | TRBV5-1
CASSATGSNTEAFF | TGTGCCAGCAGCGCGACAGGGTCGAACACTGAAGCTTTCTTT | TRBD1 | - | TRBJ1-1 | TRBV7-3
CASSDPYPPDTQYF | TGTGCCAGCAGTGACCCCTACCCGCCAGATACGCAGTATTTT | - | once | TRBJ2-3 | TRBV25-1
CASSLDRGIGNTIYF | TGTGCCAGCAGCTTGGACAGGGGAATTGGAAACACCATATATTTT | TRBD1 | - | TRBJ1-3 | TRBV5-5
CASSLRVGADTEAFF | TGTGCCAGCAGCTTAAGAGTCGGTGCGGACACTGAAGCTTTCTTT | - | - | TRBJ1-1 | TRBV7-3
CASSSESEQFF | TGTGCCAGCTCAAGCGAGAGTGAGCAGTTCTTC | - | - | TRBJ2-1 | TRBV18
CASSSQNADTQYF | TGTGCCAGCAGCTCCCAAAATGCAGATACGCAGTATTTT | - | - | TRBJ2-3 | TRBV7-9
CASSQALNEKLFF | TGTGCCAGCAGCCAAGCCCTGAATGAAAAACTGTTTTTT | - | - | TRBJ1-4 | TRBV3-1/TRBV3-2
CASSETEETQYF | TGTGCCAGCAGCGAGACAGAAGAGACCCAGTACTTC | - | - | TRBJ2-5 | TRBV12-3/TRBV12-4
CASSPPLGGGSTEAFF | TGTGCCAGCTCACCTCCCCTGGGGGGAGGGAGCACTGAAGCTTTCTTT | - | - | TRBJ1-1 | TRBV18
CASKKTRDSSYEQYF | TGCGCCAGCAAAAAAACCCGGGACAGCTCCTACGAGCAGTACTTC | TRBD1 | few | TRBJ2-7 | TRBV5-1
CAISVQGHYEQYF | TGTGCCATCAGTGTACAGGGACACTACGAGCAGTACTTC | - | - | TRBJ2-7 | TRBV10-3